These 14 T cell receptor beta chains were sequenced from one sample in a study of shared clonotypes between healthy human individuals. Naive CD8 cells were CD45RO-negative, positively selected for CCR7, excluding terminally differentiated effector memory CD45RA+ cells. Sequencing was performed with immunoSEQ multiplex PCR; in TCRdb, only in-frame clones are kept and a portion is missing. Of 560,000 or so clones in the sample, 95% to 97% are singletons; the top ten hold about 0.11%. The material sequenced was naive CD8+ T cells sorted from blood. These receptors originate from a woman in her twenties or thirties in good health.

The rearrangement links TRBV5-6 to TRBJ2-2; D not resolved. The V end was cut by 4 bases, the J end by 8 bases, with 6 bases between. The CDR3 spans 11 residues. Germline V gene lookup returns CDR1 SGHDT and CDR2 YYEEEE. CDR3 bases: TGTGCCAGCAGCCACGGAGGGGAGCTGTTTTTT. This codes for CASSHGGELFF. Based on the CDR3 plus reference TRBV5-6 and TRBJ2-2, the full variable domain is DAGVTQSPTHLIKTRGQQVTLRCSPKSGHDTVSWYQQALGQGPQFIFQYYEEEERQRGNFPDRFSGHQFPNYSSELNVNALLLGDSALYLCASSHGGELFFGEGSRLTVL.

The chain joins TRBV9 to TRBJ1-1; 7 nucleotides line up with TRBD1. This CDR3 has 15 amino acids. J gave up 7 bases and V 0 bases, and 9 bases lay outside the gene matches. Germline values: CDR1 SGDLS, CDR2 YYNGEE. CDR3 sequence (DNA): TGTGCCAGCAGCGTAGGGGACGGGACAGAGATTGAAGCTTTCTTT. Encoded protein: CASSVGDGTEIEAFF. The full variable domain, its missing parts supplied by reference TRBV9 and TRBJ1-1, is DSGVTQTPKHLITATGQRVTLRCSPRSGDLSVYWYQQSLDQGLQFLIQYYNGEERAKGNILERFSAQQFPDLHSELNLSSLELGDSALYFCASSVGDGTEIEAFFGQGTRLTVV.

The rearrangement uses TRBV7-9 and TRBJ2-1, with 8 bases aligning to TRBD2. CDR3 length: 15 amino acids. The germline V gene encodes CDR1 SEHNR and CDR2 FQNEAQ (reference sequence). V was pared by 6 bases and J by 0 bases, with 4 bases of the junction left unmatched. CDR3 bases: TGTGCCAGCAGTTCCGGGACTAGCTCCTACAATGAGCAGTTCTTC. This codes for CASSSGTSSYNEQFF.

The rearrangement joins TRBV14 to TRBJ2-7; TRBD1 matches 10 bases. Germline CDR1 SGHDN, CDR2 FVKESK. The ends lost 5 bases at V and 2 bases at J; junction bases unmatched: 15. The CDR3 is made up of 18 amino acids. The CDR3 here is CASSYGTGAAKTAYEQYF. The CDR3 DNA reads TGTGCCAGCAGCTATGGGACAGGGGCGGCAAAAACAGCCTACGAGCAGTACTTC.

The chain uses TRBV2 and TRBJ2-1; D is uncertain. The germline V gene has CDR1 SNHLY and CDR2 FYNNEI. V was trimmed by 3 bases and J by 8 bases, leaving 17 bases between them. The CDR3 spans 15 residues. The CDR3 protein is CASSDLEVGYDEQFF. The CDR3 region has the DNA TGTGCCAGCAGTGACTTGGAAGTCGGGTACGATGAGCAGTTCTTC.

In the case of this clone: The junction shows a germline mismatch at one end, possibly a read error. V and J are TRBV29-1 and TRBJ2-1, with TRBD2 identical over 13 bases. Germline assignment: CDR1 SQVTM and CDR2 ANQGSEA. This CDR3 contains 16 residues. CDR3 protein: CSVEGLAGVRYNEQFF. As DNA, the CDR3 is TGCAGCGTCGAAGGACTAGCGGGAGTGCGGTACAATGAGCAGTTCTTC.

The CDR3 spells CASSFLSIGGYNEQFF. DNA of the CDR3: TGTGCCAGCAGCTTTTTAAGCATTGGAGGCTACAATGAGCAGTTCTTC. The V and J genes are TRBV11-2 and TRBJ2-1, with D possibly being TRBD2 (5 bases). The V end lost 3 bases, the J end lost 3 bases, and 15 bases lay between the germline ends. The CDR3 spans 16 residues. Germline V gene data show CDR1 as SGHAT and CDR2 as FQNNGV.

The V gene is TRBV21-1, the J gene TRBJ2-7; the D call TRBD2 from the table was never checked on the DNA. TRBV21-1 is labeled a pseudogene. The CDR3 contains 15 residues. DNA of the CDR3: TGTGCCAGCAGCAACTGGCTAGCGGGAGGTAACGAGCAGTACTTC. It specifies CASSNWLAGGNEQYF.

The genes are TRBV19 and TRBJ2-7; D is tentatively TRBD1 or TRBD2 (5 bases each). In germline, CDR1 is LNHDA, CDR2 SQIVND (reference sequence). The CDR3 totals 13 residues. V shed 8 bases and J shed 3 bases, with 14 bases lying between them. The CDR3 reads CASSKGRNYEQYF. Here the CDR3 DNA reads TGTGCCAGTTCGAAGGGACGGAACTACGAGCAGTACTTC.

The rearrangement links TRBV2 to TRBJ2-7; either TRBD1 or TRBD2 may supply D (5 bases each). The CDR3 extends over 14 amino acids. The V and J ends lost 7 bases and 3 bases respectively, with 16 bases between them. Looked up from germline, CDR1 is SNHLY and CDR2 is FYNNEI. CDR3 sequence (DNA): TGTGCCAGCACCCAGCCGGGGCAGGGCTACGAGCAGTACTTC. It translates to CASTQPGQGYEQYF.

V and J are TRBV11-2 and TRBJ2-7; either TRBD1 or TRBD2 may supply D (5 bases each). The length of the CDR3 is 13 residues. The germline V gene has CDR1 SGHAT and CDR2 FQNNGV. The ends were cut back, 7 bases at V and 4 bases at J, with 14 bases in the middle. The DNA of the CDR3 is TGTGCCAGCACCTCGGGGCCCGGGTACGAGCAGTACTTC. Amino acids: CASTSGPGYEQYF.

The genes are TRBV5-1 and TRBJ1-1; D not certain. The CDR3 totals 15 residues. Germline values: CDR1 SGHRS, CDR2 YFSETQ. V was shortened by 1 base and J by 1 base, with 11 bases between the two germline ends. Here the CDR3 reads CASSLSSTANTEAFF. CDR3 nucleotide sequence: TGCGCCAGCAGCTTGTCCTCGACGGCGAACACTGAAGCTTTCTTT. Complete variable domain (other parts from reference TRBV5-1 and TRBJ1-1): KAGVTQTPRYLIKTRGQQVTLSCSPISGHRSVSWYQQTPGQGLQFLFEYFSETQRNKGNFPGRFSGRQFSNSRSEMNVSTLELGDSALYLCASSLSSTANTEAFFGQGTRLTVV.

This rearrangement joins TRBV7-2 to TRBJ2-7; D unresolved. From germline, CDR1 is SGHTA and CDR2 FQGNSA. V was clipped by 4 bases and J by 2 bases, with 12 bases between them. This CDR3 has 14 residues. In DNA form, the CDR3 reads TGTGCCAGCAGCTCCCAGTGGAGCCCCTACGAGCAGTACTTC. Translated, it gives CASSSQWSPYEQYF.

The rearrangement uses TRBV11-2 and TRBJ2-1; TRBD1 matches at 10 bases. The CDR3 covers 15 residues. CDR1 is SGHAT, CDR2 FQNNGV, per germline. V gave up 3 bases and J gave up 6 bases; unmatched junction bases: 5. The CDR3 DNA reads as TGTGCCAGCAGCTTCCGGGACAGGGGTCCCAATGAGCAGTTCTTC. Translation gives CASSFRDRGPNEQFF.